The next 3 T cell receptor beta chains were all read from a single sample in a study of T cells after yellow fever vaccination. One entry per CDR3 protein results from TCRdb running MiXCR on the 5' RACE reads. The data contain 45,000 to 75,000 distinct CDR3 sequences, about 5.6% of them singletons. The input for sequencing was PBMCs, either bulk or a sorted T-cell subset (CD4+, CD8+, memory, or dextramer-sorted; not recorded which), taken on the day of the yellow fever booster vaccination. These receptors came from a man younger than 30 who received the YFV17D yellow fever vaccine.

The chain couples TRBV7-9 to TRBJ2-3; D is unclear. This CDR3 has 14 amino acids. Per the germline V gene, CDR1 is SEHNR and CDR2 is FQNEAQ (reference sequence). Trimming left V 3 bases short and J 5 bases short, with 12 bases between. The CDR3 sequence: CASSFSRTQDTQYF. CDR3 sequence (DNA): TGTGCCAGCAGCTTTAGCCGGACCCAAGATACGCAGTATTTT.

This clonotype was counted a few times. V gene TRBV12-3 or TRBV12-4 combines with J gene TRBJ2-4; 8 bases are shared with TRBD2. CDR3 length: 13 residues. The ends lost 3 bases at V and 9 bases at J; junction bases unmatched: 4. The CDR3 DNA reads TGTGCCAGCAGTTTGCGGGGGGCTCGCATTCAGTACTTC. Protein: CASSLRGARIQYF.

The rearrangement joins TRBV7-9 to TRBJ2-7, with TRBD1 matching 7 bases. V was pared by 5 bases and J by 3 bases, with 16 bases of the junction left unmatched. Germline V gene sequence: CDR1 SEHNR, CDR2 FQNEAQ (reference sequence). The CDR3 is made up of 17 amino acids. This CDR3 is CASSTQTATGKLYEQYF. In nucleotides, the CDR3 is TGTGCCAGCAGCACACAAACCGCGACAGGGAAACTCTACGAGCAGTACTTC.